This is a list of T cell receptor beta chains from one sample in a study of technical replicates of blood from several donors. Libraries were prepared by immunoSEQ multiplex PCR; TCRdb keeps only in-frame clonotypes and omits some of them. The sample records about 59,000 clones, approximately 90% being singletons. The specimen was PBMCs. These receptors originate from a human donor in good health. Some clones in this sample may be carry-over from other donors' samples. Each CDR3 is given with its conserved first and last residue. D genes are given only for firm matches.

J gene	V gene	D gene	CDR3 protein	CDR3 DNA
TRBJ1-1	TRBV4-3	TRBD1	CASSQGTGGRGTEAFF	TGCGCCAGCAGCCAAGGGACAGGGGGGCGGGGAACTGAAGCTTTCTTT
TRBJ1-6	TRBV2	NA	CASSPTDSYNSPLHF	TGTGCCAGCAGCCCGACAGACAGTTATAATTCACCCCTCCACTTT
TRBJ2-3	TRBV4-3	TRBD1	CASREQGANTQYF	TGCGCCAGCAGGGAACAGGGGGCAAATACGCAGTATTTT
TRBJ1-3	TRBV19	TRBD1	CASSIGRGLTGNTIYF	TGTGCCAGTAGTATCGGCAGGGGGCTAACTGGAAACACCATATATTTT
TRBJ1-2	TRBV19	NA	CASSSPFGQGRGYTF	TGTGCCAGTAGTAGCCCTTTCGGGCAGGGGAGAGGCTACACCTTC
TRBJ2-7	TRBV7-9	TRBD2	CASSLVSSGGYEQYF	TGTGCCAGCAGCTTAGTTTCCAGCGGGGGATACGAGCAGTACTTC
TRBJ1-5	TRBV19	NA	CASSPPGRGNQPQHF	TGTGCCAGTAGTCCTCCGGGCAGGGGCAATCAGCCCCAGCATTTT
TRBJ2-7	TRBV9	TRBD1	CASSDRDREYEQYF	TGTGCCAGCAGCGACCGGGACAGGGAATACGAGCAGTACTTC
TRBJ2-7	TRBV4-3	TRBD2	CASSQGTSGRYEQYF	TGCGCCAGCAGCCAAGGGACTAGCGGGAGATACGAGCAGTACTTC
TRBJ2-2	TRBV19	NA	CASSIVSANTGELFF	TGTGCCAGTAGTATAGTGTCTGCGAACACCGGGGAGCTGTTTTTT
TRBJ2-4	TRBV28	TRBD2	CASSSSGEAKNIQYF	TGTGCCAGCAGTTCTAGCGGAGAAGCCAAAAACATTCAGTACTTC
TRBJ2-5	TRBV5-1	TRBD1	CASRGTGGRSETQYF	TGCGCCAGCAGGGGGACAGGGGGTAGGTCGGAGACCCAGTACTTC
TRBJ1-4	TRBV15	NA	CATSTASQGRLGEKLFF	TGTGCCACCAGCACCGCCTCACAGGGAAGGTTAGGTGAAAAACTGTTTTTT
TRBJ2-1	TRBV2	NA	CASSESRQAATYNEQFF	TGTGCCAGCAGTGAAAGTCGGCAGGCCGCAACCTACAATGAGCAGTTCTTC
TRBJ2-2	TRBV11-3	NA	CASSFTYGVKNTGELFF	TGTGCCAGCAGCTTTACTTACGGGGTGAAGAACACCGGGGAGCTGTTTTTT
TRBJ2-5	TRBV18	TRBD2	CASSRTSGIQETQYF	TGTGCCAGCTCCCGGACTAGCGGGATCCAAGAGACCCAGTACTTC
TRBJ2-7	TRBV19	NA	CASSIPGLTYEQYF	TGTGCCAGTAGTATTCCAGGCTTAACCTACGAGCAGTACTTC